This T cell receptor beta chain was sequenced for a study of patients and donors after allogeneic stem cell transplantation. This clonotype was detected a few times. From the RT-PCR reads, TCRdb called clonotypes with MiXCR, one entry per CDR3 protein. Among about a million distinct CDR3 sequences listed, more than 15% were seen once. V trimming: 7 bases; J trimming: 3 bases; junction bases outside the gene matches: 12. The CDR3 is made up of 17 amino acids. Germline assignment: CDR1 MNHNS and CDR2 SASEGT. The source of this sequence is a human donor who was either an allogeneic HSCT recipient or a stem cell or donor lymphocyte infusion donor (not recorded which). It is not recorded whose cells these are; they may come from a transplant donor. This chain connects TRBV6-1 to TRBJ2-2; 9 bases match TRBD2. The sample was blood, either unsorted or a sorted T cell fraction (not recorded which). CDR3 sequence reads: CASNQLAGPRDTGELFF. The CDR3 bases are TGTGCCAGCAACCAACTAGCGGGCCCGCGCGACACCGGGGAGCTGTTTTTT.